Reported below is one TCR beta chain. The CDR3 spans 15 residues. Germline CDR1 and CDR2: DFQATT and SNEGSKA (reference sequence). The V end lost 5 bases, the J end lost 3 bases, and 16 bases lay between the germline ends. Patients selected for sequencing had displayed CD8+CD57+ cell expansion by flow cytometry. Every patient presented with severe acquired aplastic anemia. The data belong to a study of CD8+CD57+ T cells in acquired aplastic anemia. Profiles of TCR beta VDJ and CDR3 were generated from a genomic DNA template. MiXCR, applied by TCRdb to the reads, yields one record per CDR3 protein. The data hold 150,000 to 200,000 distinct CDR3 sequences, with 65% to 75% observed a single time.

This chain joins TRBV20-1 and TRBJ2-2, with D perhaps TRBD2 (5 bases). This clonotype originated in a human donor with aplastic anemia. Sample: sorted CD4+, CD8+, or CD8+CD57+ T cells (not recorded which) from PBMCs. The CDR3 here is CSAQPEVRDTGELFF. As DNA, the CDR3 is TGCAGTGCTCAGCCCGAGGTGAGGGACACCGGGGAGCTGTTTTTT.